The 4 T cell receptor beta chains given below trace back to one sample, sequenced in a study of beta chain features in type 1 diabetes (dated by TCRdb to the late 2010s). Libraries were prepared through the immunoSEQ multiplex PCR assay. The entire isolated RNA was reverse transcribed using the High Capacity cDNA Reverse Transcription Kit, and thus expressed TCRB transcripts were sequenced. In TCRdb, the immuneACCESS table is reduced to in-frame sequences with V and J assigned. These tables do not hold every clone; where another copy was compared, an unresolved V gene accounts for under half, and the others remain unexplained. Within this sample are 250,000 to 300,000 clones, with roughly a quarter of them counted one time only. The ten largest clones take up 0.012% of the sample. Summary of the overall study and its limitations: A moderate but significant shortening of TCRB CDR3 length was observed in type 1 diabetes patients in all four CD4+ subsets.

These receptors have no known antigen. Specimen: naive CD4+ T cells from blood. Explained via the paper, the cell subset or site label denotes: true naive CD4+ T cells. The receptors derive from a woman aged 25 to 39 with type 1 diabetes.

This clone was observed a few times. The rearrangement uses TRBV9 and TRBJ2-7; perhaps TRBD1 as D (5 bases). V lost 3 bases and J lost 1, with 8 bases in between. This CDR3 is 13 amino acids long. Germline V gene data show CDR1 as SGDLS and CDR2 as YYNGEE. The CDR3 loop is CASSAPGSYEQYF. The CDR3, as DNA: TGTGCCAGCAGCGCCCCAGGGTCCTACGAGCAGTACTTC.

The chain joins TRBV7-3 to TRBJ2-1; D perhaps matches TRBD2 (6 bases). The CDR3 runs 14 residues. Trimming took off 1 base at V and 12 bases at J, with 16 bases between the two ends. Germline values: CDR1 SGHTA, CDR2 FQGTGA. The CDR3 sequence: CASSLRGIDGGQFF. DNA for the CDR3: TGTGCCAGCAGCTTAAGGGGAATCGACGGGGGGCAGTTCTTC.

The chain recombines TRBV7-2 with TRBJ1-4; D not resolved. Trimming cost V 10 bases and J 8 bases, with 17 bases left between them. CDR1 is SGHTA, CDR2 FQGNSA, per germline. This CDR3 has 13 amino acids. CDR3 sequence reads: CATSFPGREKLFF. The CDR3 bases are TGTGCCACGAGTTTTCCGGGAAGGGAAAAACTGTTTTTT.

The sample holds a few counts of this clone. CDR3: CSGTLAENYGYTF. CDR3 in DNA: TGCAGCGGGACGCTAGCGGAGAACTATGGCTACACCTTC. The rearrangement joins TRBV29-1 to TRBJ1-2; D is unresolved. V lost 7 bases to trimming and J lost 2 bases, with 14 bases between them. This CDR3 has 13 amino acids. Germline V lookup: CDR1 SQVTM, CDR2 ANQGSEA.